The rows below give T cell receptor beta chains drawn from one sample of a study of CXCR3-negative and CXCR3-positive naive CD8 T cells. TCRdb reanalyzed the 5' RACE reads and collapses them to one entry per CDR3 protein, without DNA. The sample has about 150,000 distinct CDR3 sequences. The sample taken for sequencing was naive CXCR3+ CD8+ T cells from blood. These receptors came from a human donor in good health. Some clones in this sample may be carry-over from other donors' samples. The CDR3 runs from the conserved cysteine through the conserved F or W.

TRBJ1-2	TRBV9	CASSVEAQVRGYGYTF
TRBJ2-5	TRBV7-9	CASSFGSAPETQYF
TRBJ1-4	TRBV15	CATSRGGINEKLFF
TRBJ2-6	TRBV19	CASSQRAFSSETLGNVLTF
TRBJ2-1	TRBV7-9	CASPLRDGDEQFF
TRBJ2-7	TRBV28	CASSSPPASGLSYEQYF
TRBJ2-3	TRBV28	CASRQDRDTDTQYF
TRBJ2-5	TRBV7-6	CASSFGPGREETQYF
TRBJ2-2	TRBV11-2	CASSLGPTGELFF
TRBJ2-1	TRBV15	CATSRPDSMGSNEQFF
TRBJ2-2	TRBV20-1	CSARDLANTGELFF
TRBJ2-2	TRBV6-2/TRBV6-3	CASSYARLAGGVNTGELFF